This T cell receptor (beta chain) was profiled in a study of cytomegalovirus exposure and HLA in healthy donors. Germline lookup yields CDR1 SGHDT and CDR2 YYEEEE. This CDR3 spans 15 amino acids. The V and J ends lost 2 bases and 4 bases, in that order; junction bases with no gene match: 9. Study observations and caveats: In an earlier analysis, most TCR beta V segments were productive about 90% or about 30% of the time. Cytomegalovirus status, reportedly, was diagnosed with high specificity and sensitivity by the classifier. TCR beta chains numbering more than 150 were designated cytomegalovirus-associated. As a later analysis revealed, most CMV-associated TCR beta chains appeared HLA-restricted.

Comments on this clone: The antigen is undetermined.

The PCR made use of 60 Vbeta and 13 Jbeta primers. Measured with immunoSEQ multiplex PCR; TCRdb has only the in-frame clones, and not every one. Of about 160,000 clones listed, about four fifths were seen once; the top ten hold about 0.77%. V and J are TRBV5-6 and TRBJ2-7; TRBD2 aligns across 7 bases. The clonotype originates from a woman aged 18-29 years in good health and CMV-seronegative. Sample: PBMCs. The CDR3 region has the DNA TGTGCCAGCAGCTTTACTGGCGGGAGCGGGTACGAGCAGTACTTC. It encodes CASSFTGGSGYEQYF.